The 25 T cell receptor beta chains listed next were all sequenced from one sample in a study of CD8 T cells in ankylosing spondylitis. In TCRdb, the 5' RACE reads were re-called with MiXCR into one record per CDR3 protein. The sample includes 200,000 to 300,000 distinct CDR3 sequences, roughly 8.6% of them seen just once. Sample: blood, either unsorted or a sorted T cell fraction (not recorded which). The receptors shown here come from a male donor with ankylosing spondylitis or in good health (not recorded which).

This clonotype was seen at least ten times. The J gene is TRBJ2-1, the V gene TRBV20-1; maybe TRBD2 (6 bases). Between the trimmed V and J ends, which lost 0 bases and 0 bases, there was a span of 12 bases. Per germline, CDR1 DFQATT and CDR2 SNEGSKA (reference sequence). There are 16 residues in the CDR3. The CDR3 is CSARDPGTVSYNEQFF. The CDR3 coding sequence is TGCAGTGCTAGAGATCCCGGGACTGTCTCCTACAATGAGCAGTTCTTC.

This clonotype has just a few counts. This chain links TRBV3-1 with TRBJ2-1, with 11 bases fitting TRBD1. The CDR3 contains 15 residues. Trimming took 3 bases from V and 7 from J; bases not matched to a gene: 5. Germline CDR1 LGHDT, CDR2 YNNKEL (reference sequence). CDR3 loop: CASSHGQGAPNEQFF. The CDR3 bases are TGTGCCAGCAGCCACGGACAGGGGGCGCCTAATGAGCAGTTCTTC.

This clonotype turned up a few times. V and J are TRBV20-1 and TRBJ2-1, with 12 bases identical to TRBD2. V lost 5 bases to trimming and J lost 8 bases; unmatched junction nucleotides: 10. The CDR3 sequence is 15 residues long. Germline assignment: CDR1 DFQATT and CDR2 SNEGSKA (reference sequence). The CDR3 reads CSAPLAGGPVDEQFF. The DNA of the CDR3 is TGCAGTGCTCCTCTAGCGGGAGGGCCGGTGGATGAGCAGTTCTTC.

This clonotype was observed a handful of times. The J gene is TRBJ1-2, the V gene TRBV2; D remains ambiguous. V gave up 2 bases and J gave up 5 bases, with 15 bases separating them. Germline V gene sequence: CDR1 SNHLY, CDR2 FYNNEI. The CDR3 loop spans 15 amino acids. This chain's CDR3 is CASSENTAGRYGYTF. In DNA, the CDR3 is TGTGCCAGCAGTGAAAATACAGCCGGAAGGTATGGCTACACCTTC.

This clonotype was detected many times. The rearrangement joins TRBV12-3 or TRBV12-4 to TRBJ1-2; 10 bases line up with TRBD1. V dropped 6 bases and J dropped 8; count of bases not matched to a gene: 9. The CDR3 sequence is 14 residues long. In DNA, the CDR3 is TGTGCCAGCAGCCAGGACAGGGGGAAGAGCGGCTACACCTTC. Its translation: CASSQDRGKSGYTF.

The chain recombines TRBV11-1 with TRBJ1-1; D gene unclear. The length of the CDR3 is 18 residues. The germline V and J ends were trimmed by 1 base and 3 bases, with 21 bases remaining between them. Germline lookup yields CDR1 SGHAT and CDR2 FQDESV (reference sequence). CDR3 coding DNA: TGTGCCAGCAGCTTAGGGCTGGGAAACAGCTTGGGTGACACTGAAGCTTTCTTT. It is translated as CASSLGLGNSLGDTEAFF.

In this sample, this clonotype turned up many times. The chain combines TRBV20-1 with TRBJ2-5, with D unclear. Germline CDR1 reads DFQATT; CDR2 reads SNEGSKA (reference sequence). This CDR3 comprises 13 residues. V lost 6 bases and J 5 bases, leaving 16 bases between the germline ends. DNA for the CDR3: TGCAGTGCCACACACGGGCGGTTGGAGACCCAGTACTTC. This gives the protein CSATHGRLETQYF.

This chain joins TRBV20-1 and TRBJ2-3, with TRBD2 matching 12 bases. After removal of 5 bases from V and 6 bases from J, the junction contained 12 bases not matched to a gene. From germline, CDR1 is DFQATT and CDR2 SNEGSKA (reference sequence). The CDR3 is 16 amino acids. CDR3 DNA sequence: TGCAGTGCTGGCCGGGGAACTAGCGGGGGGAAGGATACGCAGTATTTT. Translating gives CSAGRGTSGGKDTQYF.

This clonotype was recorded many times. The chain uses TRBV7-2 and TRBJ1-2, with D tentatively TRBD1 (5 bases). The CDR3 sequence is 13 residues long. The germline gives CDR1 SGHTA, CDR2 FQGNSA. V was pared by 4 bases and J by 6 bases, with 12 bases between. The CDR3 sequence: CASSSGRRDGYTF. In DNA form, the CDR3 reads TGTGCCAGCAGCTCAGGGAGGAGGGATGGCTACACCTTC.

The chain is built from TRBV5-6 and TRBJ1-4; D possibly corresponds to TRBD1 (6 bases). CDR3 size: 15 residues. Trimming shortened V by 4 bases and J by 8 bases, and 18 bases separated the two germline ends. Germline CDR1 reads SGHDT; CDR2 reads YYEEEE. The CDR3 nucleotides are TGTGCCAGCAGCAAAACAGGGACTTTAGGCGAAAAACTGTTTTTT. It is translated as CASSKTGTLGEKLFF.

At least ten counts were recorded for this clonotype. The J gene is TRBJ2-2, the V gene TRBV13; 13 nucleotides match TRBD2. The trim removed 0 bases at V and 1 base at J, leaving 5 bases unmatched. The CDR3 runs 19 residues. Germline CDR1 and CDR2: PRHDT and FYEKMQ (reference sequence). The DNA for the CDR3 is TGTGCCAGCAGCTTAGGTTGGGGGACTAGCGGGATGAACACCGGGGAGCTGTTTTTT. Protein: CASSLGWGTSGMNTGELFF.

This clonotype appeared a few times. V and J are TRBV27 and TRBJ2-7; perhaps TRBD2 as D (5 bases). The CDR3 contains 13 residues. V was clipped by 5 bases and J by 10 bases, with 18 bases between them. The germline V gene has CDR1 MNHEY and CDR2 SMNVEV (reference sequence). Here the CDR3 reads CASSPGGLTRQYF. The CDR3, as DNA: TGTGCCAGCAGTCCTGGAGGACTTACGAGACAGTACTTC.

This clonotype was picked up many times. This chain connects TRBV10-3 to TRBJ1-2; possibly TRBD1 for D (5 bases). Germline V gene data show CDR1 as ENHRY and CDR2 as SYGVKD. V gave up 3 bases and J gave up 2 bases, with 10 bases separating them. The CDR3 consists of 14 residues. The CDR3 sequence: CAISDGGANYGYTF. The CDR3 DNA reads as TGTGCCATCAGTGACGGAGGGGCCAACTATGGCTACACCTTC.

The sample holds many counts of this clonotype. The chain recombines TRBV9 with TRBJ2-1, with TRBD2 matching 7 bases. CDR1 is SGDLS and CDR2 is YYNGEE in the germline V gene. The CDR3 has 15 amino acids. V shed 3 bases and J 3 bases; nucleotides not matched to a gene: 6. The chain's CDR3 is CASSAWASGYNEQFF. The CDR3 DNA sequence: TGTGCCAGCAGCGCGTGGGCTAGCGGCTACAATGAGCAGTTCTTC.

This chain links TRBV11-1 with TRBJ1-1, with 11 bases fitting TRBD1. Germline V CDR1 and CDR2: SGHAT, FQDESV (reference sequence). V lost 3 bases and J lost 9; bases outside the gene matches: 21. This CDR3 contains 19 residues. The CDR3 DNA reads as TGTGCCAGCAGCTTGGGGTTTAACGGACAGGGGGCGATCGACACGAAAGCTTTCTTT. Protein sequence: CASSLGFNGQGAIDTKAFF.

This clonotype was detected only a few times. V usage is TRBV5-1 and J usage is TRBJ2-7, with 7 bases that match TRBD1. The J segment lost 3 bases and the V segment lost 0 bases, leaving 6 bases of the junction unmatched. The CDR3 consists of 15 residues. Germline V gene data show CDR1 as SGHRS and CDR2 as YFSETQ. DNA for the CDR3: TGCGCCAGCAGCTTGGGGGGGACAGATAACTACGAGCAGTACTTC. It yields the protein CASSLGGTDNYEQYF. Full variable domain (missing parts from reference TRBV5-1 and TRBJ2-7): KAGVTQTPRYLIKTRGQQVTLSCSPISGHRSVSWYQQTPGQGLQFLFEYFSETQRNKGNFPGRFSGRQFSNSRSEMNVSTLELGDSALYLCASSLGGTDNYEQYFGPGTRLTVT.

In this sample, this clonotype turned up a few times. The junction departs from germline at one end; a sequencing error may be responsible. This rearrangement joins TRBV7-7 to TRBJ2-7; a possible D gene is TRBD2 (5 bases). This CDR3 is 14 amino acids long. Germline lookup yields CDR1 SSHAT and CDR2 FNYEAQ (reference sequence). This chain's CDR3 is CASSAGQRVFEQYF. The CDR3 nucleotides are TGTGCTAGCAGTGCGGGCCAAAGGGTTTTCGAGCAGTACTTC.

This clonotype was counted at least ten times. The CDR3: CASSLEADYNEQFF. The CDR3, as DNA: TGTGCCAGCAGCTTGGAAGCGGACTACAATGAGCAGTTCTTC. V is TRBV7-6 and J is TRBJ2-1; weak D call: TRBD2 (5 bases). This CDR3 has 14 residues. Germline V lookup: CDR1 SGHVS, CDR2 FNYEAQ. V was shortened by 3 bases and J by 3 bases, with 9 bases between the two germline ends. Looking up the rest from reference TRBV7-6 and TRBJ2-1 gives the full variable domain: GAGVSQSPRYKVTKRGQDVALRCDPISGHVSLYWYRQALGQGPEFLTYFNYEAQQDKSGLPNDRFSAERPEGSISTLTIQRTEQRDSAMYRCASSLEADYNEQFFGPGTRLTVL.

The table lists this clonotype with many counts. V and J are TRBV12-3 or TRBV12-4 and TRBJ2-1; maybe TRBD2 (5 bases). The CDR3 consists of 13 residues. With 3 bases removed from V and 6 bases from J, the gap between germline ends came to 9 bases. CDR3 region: CASSFGGGNEQFF. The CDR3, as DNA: TGTGCCAGCAGTTTCGGAGGCGGCAATGAGCAGTTCTTC.

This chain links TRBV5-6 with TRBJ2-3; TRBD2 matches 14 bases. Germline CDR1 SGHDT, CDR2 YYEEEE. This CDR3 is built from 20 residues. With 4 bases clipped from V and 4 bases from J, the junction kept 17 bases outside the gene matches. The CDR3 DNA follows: TGTGCCAGCAGCGAACGCCCGGGACTAGCGGGAGAAAGAGGTGCAGATACGCAGTATTTT. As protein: CASSERPGLAGERGADTQYF.

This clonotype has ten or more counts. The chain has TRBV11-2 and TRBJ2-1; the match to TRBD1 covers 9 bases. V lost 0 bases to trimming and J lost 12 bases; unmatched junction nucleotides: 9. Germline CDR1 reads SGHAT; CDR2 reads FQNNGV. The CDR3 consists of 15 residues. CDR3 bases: TGTGCCAGCAGCTTAGATCGGGACAGGGTATGGGGGCAGTTCTTC. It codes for CASSLDRDRVWGQFF.

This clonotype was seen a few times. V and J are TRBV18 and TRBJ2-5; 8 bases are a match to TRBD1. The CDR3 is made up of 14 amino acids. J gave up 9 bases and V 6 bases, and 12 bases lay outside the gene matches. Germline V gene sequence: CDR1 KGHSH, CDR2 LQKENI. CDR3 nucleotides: TGTGCCAGCTCGCTTCGGACAGGGCCCGAGGCCCAGTACTTC. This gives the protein CASSLRTGPEAQYF.

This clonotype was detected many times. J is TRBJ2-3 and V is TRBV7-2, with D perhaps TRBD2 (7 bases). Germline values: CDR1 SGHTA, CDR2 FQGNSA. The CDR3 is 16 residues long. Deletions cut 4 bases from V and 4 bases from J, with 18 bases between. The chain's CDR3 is CASSSRFGGRSDTQYF. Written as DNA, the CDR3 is TGTGCCAGCAGCTCCAGGTTCGGGGGGCGGTCAGATACGCAGTATTTT.

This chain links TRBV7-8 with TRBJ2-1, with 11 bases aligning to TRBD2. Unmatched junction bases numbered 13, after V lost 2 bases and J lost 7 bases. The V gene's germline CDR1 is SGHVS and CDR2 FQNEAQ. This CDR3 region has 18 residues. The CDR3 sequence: CASSLSGLADSKVNEQFF. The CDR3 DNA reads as TGTGCCAGCAGCTTATCGGGACTAGCGGACTCGAAGGTAAATGAGCAGTTCTTC.

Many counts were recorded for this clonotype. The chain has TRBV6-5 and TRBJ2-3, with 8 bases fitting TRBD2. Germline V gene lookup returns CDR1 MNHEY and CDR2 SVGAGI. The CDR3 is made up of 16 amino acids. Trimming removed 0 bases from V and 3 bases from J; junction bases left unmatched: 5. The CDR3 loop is CASSYSVSGETDTQYF. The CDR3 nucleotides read TGTGCCAGCAGTTACTCGGTTAGCGGGGAGACAGATACGCAGTATTTT.